The sequence of this TCR beta chain was determined in a study of CD8+CD57+ T cells in acquired aplastic anemia. The wider study: Sorted CD4+ and CD8+ cells yielded about 3 ug of DNA on average.

This clonotype was counted at least ten times. Germline V gene lookup returns CDR1 SGHAT and CDR2 FQNNGV. The V end lost 1 base, the J end lost 4 bases, and 10 bases lay between the germline ends. This CDR3 contains 14 residues. All patients picked for sequencing had shown, by flow cytometry, an expansion of CD8+CD57+ cells. TCR beta VDJ and CDR3 profiles were obtained from a genomic DNA template. TCRdb used MiXCR to reprocess the reads, holding one entry per CDR3 protein. The sample carries hundreds of thousands of distinct CDR3 sequences, around 32% recorded once. The chain couples TRBV11-2 to TRBJ1-1, with D hard to call. The sample consisted of sorted CD4+, CD8+, or CD8+CD57+ T cells (not recorded which) from PBMCs. The TCR was taken from a human donor with aplastic anemia. The CDR3 reads CASSLGNEGTEAFF. CDR3 nucleotides: TGTGCCAGCAGCTTAGGTAACGAGGGCACTGAAGCTTTCTTT.